This passage covers 9 T cell receptor beta chains from one sample sequenced in a study of OX40 agonist ivuxolimab in advanced cancers. Sequencing was performed with immunoSEQ multiplex PCR; in TCRdb, only in-frame clones are kept and a portion is missing. The sample gives under 80,000 clones, 85% of which show up once; 0.5% to 0.6% is in the top ten. Sample: CD4+ or CD8+ T cells sorted from blood, taken in a trial of the OX40 agonist ivuxolimab. The receptors originated from an adult with an advanced solid tumor such as melanoma, head and neck, liver or kidney cancer.

The V and J genes are TRBV2 and TRBJ2-1; 9 nucleotides match TRBD1. CDR3 size: 15 residues. V lost 0 bases, J lost 6 bases, and 3 bases stayed unmatched. Germline values: CDR1 SNHLY, CDR2 FYNNEI. The CDR3 DNA follows: TGTGCCAGCAGTGAAGCGGTGACAGGGGGCAATGAGCAGTTCTTC. Its protein product is CASSEAVTGGNEQFF.

The V call is TRBV18, the J call TRBJ2-6, with D possibly TRBD1 on 5 matching bases. The CDR3 is made up of 15 amino acids. Trimming cost V 4 bases and J 2 bases, with 9 bases left between them. The germline gives CDR1 KGHSH, CDR2 LQKENI. The DNA of the CDR3 is TGTGCCAGCTCACTTCAGGGTACTGGGGCCAACGTCCTGACTTTC. The encoded protein is CASSLQGTGANVLTF.

The rearrangement links TRBV13 to TRBJ2-2; possibly TRBD2 for D (5 bases). V lost 2 bases, J lost 6 bases, and 16 bases lay in between. The CDR3 has 16 amino acids. The germline V gene has CDR1 PRHDT and CDR2 FYEKMQ (reference sequence). Here the CDR3 reads CASSLPGESRSGELFF. The CDR3 region has the DNA TGTGCCAGCAGCTTACCCGGGGAGAGTAGGTCCGGGGAGCTGTTTTTT.

The chain is built from TRBV30 and TRBJ1-1, with a possible D match to TRBD1 (5 bases). The germline V and J ends were trimmed by 0 bases and 1 base, with 12 bases remaining between them. CDR3 length: 15 residues. Germline V gene lookup returns CDR1 GTSNPN and CDR2 SVGIG (reference sequence). The CDR3 bases are TGTGCCTGGAGTGTACGAGGGGCTGGGAACACTGAAGCTTTCTTT. This sequence encodes CAWSVRGAGNTEAFF.

The chain recombines TRBV5-3 with TRBJ1-2; D uncertain. TRBV5-3 is filed as an ORF, its function uncertain. V was clipped by 2 bases and J by 7 bases, with 15 bases between them. The CDR3 runs 14 residues. The chain's CDR3 is CARSFPGFRRGYTF. The CDR3 DNA reads as TGTGCCAGAAGCTTTCCGGGGTTTCGGCGTGGCTACACCTTC.

The chain couples TRBV4-1 to TRBJ1-4, with 8 positions matching TRBD1. Germline V gene sequence: CDR1 MGHRA, CDR2 YSYEKL. J was trimmed by 8 bases and V by 4 bases; bases with no gene match: 9. This CDR3 is 15 amino acids long. Here the CDR3 reads CASSRGQGFGEKLFF. The CDR3 bases are TGCGCCAGCAGCCGCGGACAGGGCTTTGGGGAAAAACTGTTTTTT.

This sequence joins TRBV28 and TRBJ2-4, with TRBD2 as a possible D gene (6 bases). CDR3 size: 15 residues. Germline CDR1 and CDR2: MDHEN and SYDVKM. V gave up 3 bases and J gave up 3 bases, with 12 bases separating them. The chain's CDR3 is CASSFGGVVKNIQYF. As DNA, the CDR3 is TGTGCCAGCAGTTTTGGCGGGGTGGTCAAAAACATTCAGTACTTC. Drawing the rest from reference TRBV28 and TRBJ2-4, the complete variable domain is DVKVTQSSRYLVKRTGEKVFLECVQDMDHENMFWYRQDPGLGLRLIYFSYDVKMKEKGDIPEGYSVSREKKERFSLILESASTNQTSMYLCASSFGGVVKNIQYFGAGTRLSVL.

This clone showed up just a few times. The chain recombines TRBV7-9 with TRBJ2-1; 7 nucleotides agree with TRBD1. Germline V lookup: CDR1 SEHNR, CDR2 FQNEAQ (reference sequence). The V segment lost 5 bases and the J segment 0 bases; nucleotides outside the gene matches: 10. The CDR3 length is 17 residues. The CDR3 loop is CASSPRQGVSSYNEQFF. The CDR3 nucleotides read TGTGCCAGCAGCCCGCGACAGGGTGTAAGCTCCTACAATGAGCAGTTCTTC.

The chain has TRBV14 and TRBJ1-1, with D possibly matching TRBD1 (5 bases). CDR1 SGHDN and CDR2 FVKESK come from the germline V gene. Trimming took off 4 bases at V and 11 bases at J, with 11 bases between the two ends. The CDR3 extends over 11 amino acids. The CDR3 DNA reads as TGTGCCAGCAGCCGGCAGGGTTGGGCTTTCTTT. Translation: CASSRQGWAFF.